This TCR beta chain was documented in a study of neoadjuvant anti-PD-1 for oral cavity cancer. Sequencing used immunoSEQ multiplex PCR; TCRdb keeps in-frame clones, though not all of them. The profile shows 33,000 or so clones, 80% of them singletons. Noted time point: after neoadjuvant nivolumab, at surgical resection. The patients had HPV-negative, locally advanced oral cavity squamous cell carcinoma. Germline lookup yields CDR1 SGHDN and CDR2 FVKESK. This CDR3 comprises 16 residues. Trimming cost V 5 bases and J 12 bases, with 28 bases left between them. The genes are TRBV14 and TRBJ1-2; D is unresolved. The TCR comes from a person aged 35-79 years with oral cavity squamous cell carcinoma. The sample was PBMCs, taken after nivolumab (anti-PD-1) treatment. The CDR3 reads CASSYRAESHMNIHTF. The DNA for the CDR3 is TGTGCCAGCAGCTACCGAGCCGAAAGCCACATGAATATCCACACCTTC.